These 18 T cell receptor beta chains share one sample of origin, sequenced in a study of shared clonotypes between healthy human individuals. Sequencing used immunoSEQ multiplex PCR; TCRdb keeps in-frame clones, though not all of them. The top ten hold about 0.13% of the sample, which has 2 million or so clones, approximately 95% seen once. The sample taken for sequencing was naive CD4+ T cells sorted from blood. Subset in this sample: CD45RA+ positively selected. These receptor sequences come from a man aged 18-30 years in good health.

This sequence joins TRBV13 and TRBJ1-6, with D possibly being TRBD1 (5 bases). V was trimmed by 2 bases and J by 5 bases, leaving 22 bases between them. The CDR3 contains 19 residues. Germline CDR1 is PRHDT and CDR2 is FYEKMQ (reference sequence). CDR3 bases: TGTGCCAGCAGCTTATCAGGGTTCGGTCCCCTCGGAGATAATTCACCCCTCCACTTT. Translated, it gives CASSLSGFGPLGDNSPLHF. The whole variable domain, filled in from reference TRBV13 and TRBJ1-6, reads AAGVIQSPRHLIKEKRETATLKCYPIPRHDTVYWYQQGPGQDPQFLISFYEKMQSDKGSIPDRFSAQQFSDYHSELNMSSLELGDSALYFCASSLSGFGPLGDNSPLHFGNGTRLTVT.

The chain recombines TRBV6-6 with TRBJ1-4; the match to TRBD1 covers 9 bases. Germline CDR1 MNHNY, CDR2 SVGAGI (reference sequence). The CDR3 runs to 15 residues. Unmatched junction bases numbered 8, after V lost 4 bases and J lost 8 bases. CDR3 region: CASSSSRDRVEKLFF. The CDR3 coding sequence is TGTGCCAGCAGTTCGTCCCGGGACAGGGTAGAAAAACTGTTTTTT.

CDR3 in amino acids: CASSNWDTEAFF. In DNA form, the CDR3 reads TGTGCCAGCTCAAATTGGGACACTGAAGCTTTCTTT. V usage is TRBV18 and J usage is TRBJ1-1; D not resolved. Germline CDR1 is KGHSH and CDR2 is LQKENI. CDR3 size: 12 residues. Trimming removed 5 bases at V and 3 bases at J, with 7 bases between.

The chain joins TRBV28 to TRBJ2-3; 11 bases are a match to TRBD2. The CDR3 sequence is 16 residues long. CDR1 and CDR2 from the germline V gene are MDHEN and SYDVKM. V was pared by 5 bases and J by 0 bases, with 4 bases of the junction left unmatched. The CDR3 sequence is CASSLGLAASTDTQYF. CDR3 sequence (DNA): TGTGCCAGCAGTCTGGGACTAGCGGCCAGCACAGATACGCAGTATTTT.

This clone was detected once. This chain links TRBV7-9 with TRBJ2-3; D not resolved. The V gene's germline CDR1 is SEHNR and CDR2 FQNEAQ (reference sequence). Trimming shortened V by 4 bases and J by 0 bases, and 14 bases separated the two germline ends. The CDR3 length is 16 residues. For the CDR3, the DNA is TGTGCCAGCAGCTCTAGTCGTGTCGGAAGCACAGATACGCAGTATTTT. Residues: CASSSSRVGSTDTQYF.

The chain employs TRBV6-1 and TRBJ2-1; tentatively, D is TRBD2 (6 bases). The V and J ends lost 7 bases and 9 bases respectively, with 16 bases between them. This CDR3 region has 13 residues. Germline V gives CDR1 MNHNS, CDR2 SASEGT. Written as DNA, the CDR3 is TGTGCCAGCACCAGAGGTGGGGAGGCTGAGCAGTTCTTC. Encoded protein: CASTRGGEAEQFF.

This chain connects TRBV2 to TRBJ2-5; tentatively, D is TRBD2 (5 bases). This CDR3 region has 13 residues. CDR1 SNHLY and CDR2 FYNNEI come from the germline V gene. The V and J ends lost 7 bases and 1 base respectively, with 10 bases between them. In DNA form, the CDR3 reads TGTGCCAGCAACCGGGGTGGCCAAGAGACCCAGTACTTC. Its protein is CASNRGGQETQYF.

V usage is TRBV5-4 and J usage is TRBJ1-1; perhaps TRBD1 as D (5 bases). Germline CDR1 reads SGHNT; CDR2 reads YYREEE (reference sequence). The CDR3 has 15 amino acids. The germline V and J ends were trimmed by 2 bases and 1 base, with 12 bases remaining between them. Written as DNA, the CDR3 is TGTGCCAGCAGCTTTTACGGGGCAGGGAACACTGAAGCTTTCTTT. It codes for CASSFYGAGNTEAFF.

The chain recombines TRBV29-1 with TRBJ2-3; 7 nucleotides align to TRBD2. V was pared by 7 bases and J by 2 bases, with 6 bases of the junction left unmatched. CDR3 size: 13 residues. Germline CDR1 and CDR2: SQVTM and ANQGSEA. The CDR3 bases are TGCAGCGCACGGACTAGGCTCACAGATACGCAGTATTTT. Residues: CSARTRLTDTQYF.

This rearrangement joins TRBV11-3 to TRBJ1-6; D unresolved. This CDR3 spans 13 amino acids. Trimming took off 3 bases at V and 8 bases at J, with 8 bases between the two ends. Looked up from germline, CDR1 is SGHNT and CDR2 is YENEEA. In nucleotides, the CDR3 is TGTGCCAGCAGCTTTACCACAGATTCACCCCTCCACTTT. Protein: CASSFTTDSPLHF.

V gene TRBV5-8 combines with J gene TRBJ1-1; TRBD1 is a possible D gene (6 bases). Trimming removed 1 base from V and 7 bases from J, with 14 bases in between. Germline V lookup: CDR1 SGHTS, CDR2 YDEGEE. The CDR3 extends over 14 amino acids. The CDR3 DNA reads TGTGCCAGCAGCTTGCTGGGGGCGAATATTGAAGCTTTCTTT. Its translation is CASSLLGANIEAFF.

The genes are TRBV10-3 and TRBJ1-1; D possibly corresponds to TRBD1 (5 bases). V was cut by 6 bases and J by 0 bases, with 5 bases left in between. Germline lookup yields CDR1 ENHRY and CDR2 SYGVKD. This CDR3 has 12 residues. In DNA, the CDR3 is TGTGCCATCAGCAGGGTGAACACTGAAGCTTTCTTT. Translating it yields CAISRVNTEAFF.

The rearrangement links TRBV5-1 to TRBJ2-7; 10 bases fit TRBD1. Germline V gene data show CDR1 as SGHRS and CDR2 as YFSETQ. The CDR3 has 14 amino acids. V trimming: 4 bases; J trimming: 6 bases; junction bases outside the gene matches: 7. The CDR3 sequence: CASSGGTGVSEQYF. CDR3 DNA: TGCGCCAGCAGCGGCGGGACAGGGGTTAGCGAGCAGTACTTC.

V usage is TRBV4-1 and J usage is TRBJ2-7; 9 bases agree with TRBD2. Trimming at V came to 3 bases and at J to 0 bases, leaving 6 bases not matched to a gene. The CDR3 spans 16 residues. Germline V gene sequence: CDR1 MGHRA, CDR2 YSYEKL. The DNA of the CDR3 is TGCGCCAGCAGCCAGGGTAGCGGGGGCCTCTCCTACGAGCAGTACTTC. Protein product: CASSQGSGGLSYEQYF.

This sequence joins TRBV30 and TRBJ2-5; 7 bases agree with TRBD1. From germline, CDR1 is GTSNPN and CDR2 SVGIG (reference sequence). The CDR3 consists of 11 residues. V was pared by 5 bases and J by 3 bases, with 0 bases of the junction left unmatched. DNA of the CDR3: TGTGCCTGGGGGACAGAAGAGACCCAGTACTTC. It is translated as CAWGTEETQYF.

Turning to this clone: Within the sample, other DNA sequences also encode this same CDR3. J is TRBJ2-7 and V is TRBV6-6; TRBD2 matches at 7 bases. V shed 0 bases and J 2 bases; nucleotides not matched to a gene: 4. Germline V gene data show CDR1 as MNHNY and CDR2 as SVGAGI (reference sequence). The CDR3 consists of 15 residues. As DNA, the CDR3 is TGTGCCAGCAGTTACTCTCCTAGCGGACCCTACGAGCAGTACTTC. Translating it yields CASSYSPSGPYEQYF.

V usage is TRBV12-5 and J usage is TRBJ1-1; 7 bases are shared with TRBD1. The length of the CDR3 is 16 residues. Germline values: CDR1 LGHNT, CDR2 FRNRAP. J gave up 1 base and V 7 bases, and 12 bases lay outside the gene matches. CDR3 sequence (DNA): TGTGCTAGTGCGGAGGCCCCGGGACAGAAGAACACTGAAGCTTTCTTT. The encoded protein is CASAEAPGQKNTEAFF.

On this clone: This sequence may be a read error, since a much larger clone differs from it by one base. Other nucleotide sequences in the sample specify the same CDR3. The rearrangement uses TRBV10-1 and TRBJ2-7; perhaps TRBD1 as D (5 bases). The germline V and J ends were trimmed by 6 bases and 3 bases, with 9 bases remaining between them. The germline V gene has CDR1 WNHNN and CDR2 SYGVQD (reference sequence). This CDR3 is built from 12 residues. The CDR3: CASSRDSYEQYF. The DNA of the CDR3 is TGCGCCAGCAGCCGTGACAGCTACGAGCAGTACTTC.